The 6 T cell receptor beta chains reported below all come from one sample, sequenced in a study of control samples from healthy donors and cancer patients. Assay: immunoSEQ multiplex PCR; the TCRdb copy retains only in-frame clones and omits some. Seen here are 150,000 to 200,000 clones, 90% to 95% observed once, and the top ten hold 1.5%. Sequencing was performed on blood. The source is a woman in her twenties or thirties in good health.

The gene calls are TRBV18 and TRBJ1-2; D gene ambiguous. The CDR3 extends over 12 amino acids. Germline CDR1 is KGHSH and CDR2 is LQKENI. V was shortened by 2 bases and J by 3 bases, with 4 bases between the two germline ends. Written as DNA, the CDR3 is TGTGCCAGCTCACCATCAGACTATGGCTACACCTTC. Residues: CASSPSDYGYTF.

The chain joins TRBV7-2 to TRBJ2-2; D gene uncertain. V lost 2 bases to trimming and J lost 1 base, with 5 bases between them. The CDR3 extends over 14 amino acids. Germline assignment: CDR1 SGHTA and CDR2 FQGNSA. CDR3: CASSLSKNTGELFF. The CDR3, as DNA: TGTGCCAGCAGCTTATCCAAGAACACCGGGGAGCTGTTTTTT.

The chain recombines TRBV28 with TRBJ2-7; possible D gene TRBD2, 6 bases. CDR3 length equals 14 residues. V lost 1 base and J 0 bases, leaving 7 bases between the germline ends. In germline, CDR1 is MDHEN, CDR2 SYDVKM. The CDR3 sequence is CASSLSGGSYEQYF. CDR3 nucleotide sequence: TGTGCCAGCAGTTTATCCGGGGGCTCCTACGAGCAGTACTTC.

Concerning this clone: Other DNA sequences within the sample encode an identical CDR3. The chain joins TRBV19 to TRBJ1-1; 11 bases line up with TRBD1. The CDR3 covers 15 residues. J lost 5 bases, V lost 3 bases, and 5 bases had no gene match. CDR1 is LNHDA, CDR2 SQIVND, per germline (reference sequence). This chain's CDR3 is CASSIPGQGGTEAFF. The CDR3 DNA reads TGTGCCAGTAGTATTCCGGGACAGGGGGGAACTGAAGCTTTCTTT. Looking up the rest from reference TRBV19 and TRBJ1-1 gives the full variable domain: DGGITQSPKYLFRKEGQNVTLSCEQNLNHDAMYWYRQDPGQGLRLIYYSQIVNDFQKGDIAEGYSVSREKKESFPLTVTSAQKNPTAFYLCASSIPGQGGTEAFFGQGTRLTVV.

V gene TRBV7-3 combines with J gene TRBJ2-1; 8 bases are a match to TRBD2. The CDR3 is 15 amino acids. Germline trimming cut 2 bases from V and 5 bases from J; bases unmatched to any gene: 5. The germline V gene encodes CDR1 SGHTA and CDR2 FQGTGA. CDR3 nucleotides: TGTGCCAGCAGCTTACTCGGCGGGGGGAACAATGAGCAGTTCTTC. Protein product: CASSLLGGGNNEQFF.

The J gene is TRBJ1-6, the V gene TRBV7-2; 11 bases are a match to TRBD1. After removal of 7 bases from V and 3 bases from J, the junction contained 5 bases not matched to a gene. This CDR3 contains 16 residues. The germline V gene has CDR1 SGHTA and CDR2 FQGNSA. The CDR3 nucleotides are TGTGCCAGCAAGGGACAGGGGGTCTACTATAATTCACCCCTCCACTTT. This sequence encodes CASKGQGVYYNSPLHF.